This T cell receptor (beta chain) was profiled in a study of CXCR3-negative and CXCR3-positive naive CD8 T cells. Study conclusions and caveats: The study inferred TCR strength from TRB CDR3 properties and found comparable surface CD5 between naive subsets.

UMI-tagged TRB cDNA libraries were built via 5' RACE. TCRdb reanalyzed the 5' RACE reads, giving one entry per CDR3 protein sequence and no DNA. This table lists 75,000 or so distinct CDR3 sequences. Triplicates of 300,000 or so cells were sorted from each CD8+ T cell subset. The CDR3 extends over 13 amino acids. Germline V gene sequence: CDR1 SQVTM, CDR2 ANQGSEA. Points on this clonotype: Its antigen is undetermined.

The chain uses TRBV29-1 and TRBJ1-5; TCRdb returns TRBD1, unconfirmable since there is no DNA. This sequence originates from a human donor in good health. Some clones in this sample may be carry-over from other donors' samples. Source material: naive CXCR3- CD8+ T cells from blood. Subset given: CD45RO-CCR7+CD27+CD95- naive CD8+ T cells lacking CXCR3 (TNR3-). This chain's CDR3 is CSALTGVNQPQHF.